This TCR beta chain was recovered during a study of cytomegalovirus exposure and HLA in healthy donors. As concerns this clone: Its specificity is unknown.

With 4 bases clipped from V and 2 bases from J, the junction kept 4 bases outside the gene matches. The CDR3 is made up of 16 amino acids. Germline V gene lookup returns CDR1 SGHDN and CDR2 FVKESK. Study observations and caveats: Associated with HLA alleles at 0.05 false discovery rate in a later analysis were 17,000 or so TCR beta sequences. Later analysis suggested links between common viral pathogens and several top significant clusters. According to an earlier analysis, most TCR beta V segments yielded productive rearrangements about 87% or about 30% of the time.

Each donor was healthy, and each was a bone marrow donor. It was with 60 Vbeta and 13 Jbeta primers that the PCR ran. Assay used: immunoSEQ multiplex PCR; TCRdb lists only in-frame clones, some missing. The sample includes roughly 180,000 clones, 82% of them seen just once. The receptor was derived from a man in his forties in good health and CMV-seronegative. The chain couples TRBV14 to TRBJ2-2; 10 bases agree with TRBD2. The sequenced sample consisted of PBMCs. The chain's CDR3 is CASSLRTSGNTGELFF. The CDR3 region has the DNA TGTGCCAGCAGCCTCAGGACTAGCGGAAACACCGGGGAGCTGTTTTTT. The complete variable domain, with remaining parts taken from reference TRBV14 and TRBJ2-2, reads EAGVTQFPSHSVIEKGQTVTLRCDPISGHDNLYWYRRVMGKEIKFLLHFVKESKQDESGMPNNRFLAERTGGTYSTLKVQPAELEDSGVYFCASSLRTSGNTGELFFGEGSRLTVL.